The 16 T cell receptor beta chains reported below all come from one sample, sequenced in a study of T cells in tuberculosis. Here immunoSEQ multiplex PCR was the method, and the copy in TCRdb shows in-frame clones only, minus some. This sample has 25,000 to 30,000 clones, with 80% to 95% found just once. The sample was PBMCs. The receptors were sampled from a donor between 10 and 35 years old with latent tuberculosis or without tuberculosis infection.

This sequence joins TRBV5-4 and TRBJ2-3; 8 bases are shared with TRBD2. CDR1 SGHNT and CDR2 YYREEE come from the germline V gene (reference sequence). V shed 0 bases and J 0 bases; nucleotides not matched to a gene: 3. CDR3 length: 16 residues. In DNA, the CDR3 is TGTGCCAGCAGCTTGGTACTAGCGGAGAGCACAGATACGCAGTATTTT. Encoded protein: CASSLVLAESTDTQYF.

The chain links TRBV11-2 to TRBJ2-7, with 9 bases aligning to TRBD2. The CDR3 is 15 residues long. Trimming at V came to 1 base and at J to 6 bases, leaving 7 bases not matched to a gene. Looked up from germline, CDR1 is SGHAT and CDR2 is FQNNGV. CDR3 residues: CASSLGAGGTGEQYF. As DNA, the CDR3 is TGTGCCAGCAGCTTAGGAGCGGGGGGCACGGGCGAGCAGTACTTC.

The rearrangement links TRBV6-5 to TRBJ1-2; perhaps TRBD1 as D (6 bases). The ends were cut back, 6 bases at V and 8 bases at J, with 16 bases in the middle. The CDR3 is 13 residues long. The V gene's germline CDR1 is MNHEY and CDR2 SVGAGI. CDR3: CASRLRQAWGYTF. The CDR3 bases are TGTGCCAGCAGACTTAGACAGGCTTGGGGCTACACCTTC.

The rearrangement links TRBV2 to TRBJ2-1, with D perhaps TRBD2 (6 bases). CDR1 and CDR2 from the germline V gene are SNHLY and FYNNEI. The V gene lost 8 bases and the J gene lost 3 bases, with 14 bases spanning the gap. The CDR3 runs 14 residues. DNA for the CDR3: TGTGCCAGCGTAGTAGCGGCATACTACAATGAGCAGTTCTTC. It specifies CASVVAAYYNEQFF.

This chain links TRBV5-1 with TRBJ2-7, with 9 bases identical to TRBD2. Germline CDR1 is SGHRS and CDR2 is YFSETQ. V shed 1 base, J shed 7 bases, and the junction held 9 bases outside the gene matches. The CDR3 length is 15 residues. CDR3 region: CASSLKLAGSGEQYF. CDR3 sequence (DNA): TGCGCCAGCAGCTTGAAACTAGCGGGCTCCGGGGAGCAGTACTTC.

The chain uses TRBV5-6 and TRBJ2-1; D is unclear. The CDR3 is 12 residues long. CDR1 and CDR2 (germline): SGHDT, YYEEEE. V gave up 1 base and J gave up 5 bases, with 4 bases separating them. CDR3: CASSLQDNEQFF. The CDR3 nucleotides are TGTGCCAGCAGCTTGCAGGACAATGAGCAGTTCTTC. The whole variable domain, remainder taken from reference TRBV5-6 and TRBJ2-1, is DAGVTQSPTHLIKTRGQQVTLRCSPKSGHDTVSWYQQALGQGPQFIFQYYEEEERQRGNFPDRFSGHQFPNYSSELNVNALLLGDSALYLCASSLQDNEQFFGPGTRLTVL.

Here the CDR3 DNA reads TGTGCCAGCAGAGGGACAGGGGAGGGCCAGCCCCAGCATTTT. It specifies CASRGTGEGQPQHF. V usage is TRBV6-1 and J usage is TRBJ1-5; 10 nucleotides line up with TRBD1. Germline CDR1 MNHNS, CDR2 SASEGT. Germline trimming cut 6 bases from V and 7 bases from J; bases unmatched to any gene: 6. This CDR3 spans 14 amino acids.

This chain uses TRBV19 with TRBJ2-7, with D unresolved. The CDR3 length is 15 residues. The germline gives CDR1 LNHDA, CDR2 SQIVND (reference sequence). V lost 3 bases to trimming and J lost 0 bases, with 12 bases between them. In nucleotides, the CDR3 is TGTGCCAGTAGTATGAGGTCCTCAAGCTCCTACGAGCAGTACTTC. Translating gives CASSMRSSSSYEQYF.

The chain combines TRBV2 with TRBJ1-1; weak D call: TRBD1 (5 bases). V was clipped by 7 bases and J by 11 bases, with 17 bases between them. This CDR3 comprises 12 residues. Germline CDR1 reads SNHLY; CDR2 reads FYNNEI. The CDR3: CASTPRQGRAFF. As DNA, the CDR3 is TGTGCCAGCACCCCAAGGCAGGGTCGTGCTTTCTTT.

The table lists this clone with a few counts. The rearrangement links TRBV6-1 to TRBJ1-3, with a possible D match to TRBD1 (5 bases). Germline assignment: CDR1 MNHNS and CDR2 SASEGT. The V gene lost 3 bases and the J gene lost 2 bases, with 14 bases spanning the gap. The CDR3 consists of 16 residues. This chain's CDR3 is CASSDRAGSTGNTIYF. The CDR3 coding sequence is TGTGCCAGCAGTGACAGGGCTGGGTCCACTGGAAACACCATATATTTT.

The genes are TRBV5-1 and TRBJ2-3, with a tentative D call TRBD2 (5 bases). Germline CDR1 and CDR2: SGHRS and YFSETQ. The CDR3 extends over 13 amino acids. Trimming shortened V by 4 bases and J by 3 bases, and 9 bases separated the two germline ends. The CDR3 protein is CASSRLATDTQYF. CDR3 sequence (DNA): TGCGCCAGCAGCCGTCTAGCAACAGATACGCAGTATTTT.

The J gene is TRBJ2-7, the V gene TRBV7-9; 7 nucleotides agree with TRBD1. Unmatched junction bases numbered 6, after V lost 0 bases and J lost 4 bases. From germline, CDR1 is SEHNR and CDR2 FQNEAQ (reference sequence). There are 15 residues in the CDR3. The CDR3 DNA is TGTGCCAGCAGCTTAGCAAAAAGGGGGCCGTACGAGCAGTACTTC. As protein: CASSLAKRGPYEQYF.

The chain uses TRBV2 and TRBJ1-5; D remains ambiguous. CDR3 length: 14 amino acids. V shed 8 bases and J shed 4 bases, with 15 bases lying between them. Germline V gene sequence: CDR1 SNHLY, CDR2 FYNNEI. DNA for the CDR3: TGTGCCAGCGGGCAGATACTTCCTAATCAGCCCCAGCATTTT. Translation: CASGQILPNQPQHF.

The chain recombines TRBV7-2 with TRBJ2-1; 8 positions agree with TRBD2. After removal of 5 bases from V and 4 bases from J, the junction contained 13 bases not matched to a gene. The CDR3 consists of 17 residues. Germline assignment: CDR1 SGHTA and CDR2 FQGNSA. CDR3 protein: CASSRKGAGAGYNEQFF. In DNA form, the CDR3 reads TGTGCCAGCAGCAGGAAGGGAGCGGGGGCTGGGTACAATGAGCAGTTCTTC.

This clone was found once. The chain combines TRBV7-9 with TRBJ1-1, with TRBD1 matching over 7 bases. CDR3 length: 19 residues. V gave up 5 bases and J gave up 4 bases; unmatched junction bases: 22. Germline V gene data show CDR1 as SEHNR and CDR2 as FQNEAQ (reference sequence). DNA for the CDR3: TGTGCCAGCAGCCCTAGGTGGAAGAGTAGCACAGGGGAGGTCACTGAAGCTTTCTTT. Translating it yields CASSPRWKSSTGEVTEAFF.

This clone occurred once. CDR3 sequence (DNA): TGTGCCAGCAAAGGACTAGCGGGGCGAAACTCCTACGAGCAGTACTTC. It encodes CASKGLAGRNSYEQYF. The rearrangement joins TRBV27 to TRBJ2-7, with 12 nucleotides matching TRBD2. This CDR3 contains 16 residues. Germline values: CDR1 MNHEY, CDR2 SMNVEV (reference sequence). V lost 7 bases, J lost 0 bases, and 7 bases stayed unmatched.